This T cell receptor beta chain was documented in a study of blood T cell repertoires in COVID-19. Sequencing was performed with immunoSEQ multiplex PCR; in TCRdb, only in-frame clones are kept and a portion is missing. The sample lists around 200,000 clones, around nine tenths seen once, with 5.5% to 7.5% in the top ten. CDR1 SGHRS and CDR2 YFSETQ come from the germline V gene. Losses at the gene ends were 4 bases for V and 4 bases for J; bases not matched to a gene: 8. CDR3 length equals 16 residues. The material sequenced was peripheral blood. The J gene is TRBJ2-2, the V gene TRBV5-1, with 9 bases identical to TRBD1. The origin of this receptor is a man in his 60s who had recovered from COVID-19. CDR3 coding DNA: TGCGCCAGCAGCGGCCTGGGACAGGGACTCACCGGGGAGCTGTTTTTT. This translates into CASSGLGQGLTGELFF.